This T cell receptor (beta chain) was identified during a study of shared clonotypes between healthy human individuals. Study conclusions and caveats: It was only blood that was sampled, and tissue repertoires likely differ.

In the case of this clone: Its specificity is unknown.

This CDR3 is 16 amino acids long. The ends lost 0 bases at V and 2 bases at J; junction bases unmatched: 3. CDR1 SGHDT and CDR2 YYEEEE come from the germline V gene. Assay used: immunoSEQ multiplex PCR; TCRdb lists only in-frame clones, some missing. The sample comprises about 960,000 clones, over 60% of which are singletons, and about 1.5% rests with the top ten. This receptor was obtained from a man aged 18 to 29 in good health. Sequenced sample: memory CD4+ T cells sorted from blood. This sample's subset: CD45RA-negative fraction. The chain combines TRBV5-6 with TRBJ2-7; 12 positions agree with TRBD1. The CDR3 loop is CASSLEGQGAPYEQYF. DNA for the CDR3: TGTGCCAGCAGCTTGGAGGGACAGGGGGCCCCCTACGAGCAGTACTTC. Full variable domain (rest looked up from reference TRBV5-6 and TRBJ2-7): DAGVTQSPTHLIKTRGQQVTLRCSPKSGHDTVSWYQQALGQGPQFIFQYYEEEERQRGNFPDRFSGHQFPNYSSELNVNALLLGDSALYLCASSLEGQGAPYEQYFGPGTRLTVT.